One sample yielded the 5 T cell receptor beta chains listed below, sequenced in a study of blood T cell repertoires in COVID-19. Clones were sequenced by immunoSEQ multiplex PCR, and TCRdb holds only the in-frame ones, with some missing. The repertoire holds roughly 90,000 clones, with roughly 80% as singletons. The sample consisted of peripheral blood. These receptor sequences come from a woman in her sixties or seventies with acute or convalescent COVID-19.

The chain uses TRBV19 and TRBJ1-5, with D tentatively TRBD1 (6 bases). V lost 5 bases, J lost 4 bases, and 18 bases lay in between. The length of the CDR3 is 16 residues. CDR1 is LNHDA and CDR2 is SQIVND in the germline V gene (reference sequence). The CDR3 is CASSYRAGARNQPQHF. The CDR3 DNA is TGTGCCAGTAGTTATCGGGCAGGGGCTAGGAATCAGCCCCAGCATTTT.

This sequence joins TRBV7-2 and TRBJ1-2; 10 nucleotides line up with TRBD1. The CDR3 sequence is 15 residues long. CDR1 is SGHTA and CDR2 is FQGNSA in the germline V gene. Losses at the gene ends were 1 base for V and 4 bases for J; bases not matched to a gene: 3. CDR3 in amino acids: CASSLGQGAGYGYTF. The DNA of the CDR3 is TGTGCCAGCAGCTTAGGACAGGGGGCAGGCTATGGCTACACCTTC.

The gene calls are TRBV6-5 and TRBJ2-2; D is perhaps TRBD2 (6 bases). CDR1 and CDR2 from the germline V gene are MNHEY and SVGAGI. V was shortened by 2 bases and J by 2 bases, with 12 bases between the two germline ends. This CDR3 region has 16 residues. The chain's CDR3 is CASSYPTGENTGELFF. The CDR3 coding sequence is TGTGCCAGCAGTTACCCCACGGGGGAAAACACCGGGGAGCTGTTTTTT.

The V and J genes are TRBV27 and TRBJ2-7; 10 nucleotides match TRBD1. This CDR3 is built from 15 residues. The germline gives CDR1 MNHEY, CDR2 SMNVEV (reference sequence). The V and J ends lost 6 bases and 7 bases, in that order; junction bases with no gene match: 12. For the CDR3, the DNA is TGTGCCAGCAGCCAATGGGGGGACAGGGGTGAAGAGCAGTACTTC. The encoded protein is CASSQWGDRGEEQYF.

The rearrangement uses TRBV19 and TRBJ2-3; tentative D call: TRBD1 (6 bases). Trimming stripped 10 bases from V and 3 bases from J, with 20 bases between. The CDR3 spans 15 residues. Germline CDR1 and CDR2: LNHDA and SQIVND (reference sequence). This CDR3 reads CATRPSGVGTDTQYF. The CDR3 coding sequence is TGTGCCACCCGCCCCTCAGGGGTCGGGACAGATACGCAGTATTTT.